The subject of this entry is one T cell receptor beta chain. The data were produced by immunoSEQ multiplex PCR, yet TCRdb's version contains in-frame clones alone and is incomplete. The sample holds roughly 100,000 clones, approximately 80% seen once. The data are from a study of radiation and T cells in renal cell carcinoma. Noted time point: blood 4 weeks post-SBRT, at nephrectomy. Treatment defined: 15 Gy SBRT to primary tumor, nephrectomy 4 weeks later. Germline lookup yields CDR1 MNHEY and CDR2 SMNVEV (reference sequence). Trimming shortened V by 6 bases and J by 12 bases, and 24 bases separated the two germline ends. The CDR3 has 15 amino acids.

This specimen consisted of blood, obtained from a patient whose treatment included radiotherapy and nephrectomy. The rearrangement links TRBV27 to TRBJ2-1, with a tentative D call TRBD2 (6 bases). The receptor was isolated from a man aged 60 to 69 with renal cell carcinoma. CDR3 bases: TGTGCCAGCAGATTTAGTCGGGATACCGGGAGTGCGCAGTTCTTC. This sequence encodes CASRFSRDTGSAQFF.